One T cell receptor beta chain is described in this entry. Its antigen remains unidentified. Base qualities are not recorded, but no much larger clone differs from it by a single base. The germline V end is reduced by 6 bases and the J end by 5 bases; junction bases left unmatched: 14. CDR1 and CDR2, looked up from the germline V gene (reference sequence), are SEHNR and FQNEAQ. The CDR3 starts with the cysteine, ends with the phenylalanine, and has 17 residues. Of all the DNA, just the CDR3 is kept, 51 bases in frame from base 1. These data originate in a study of PD-1 blockade in mismatch repair-deficient tumors (dated by TCRdb to 2017 to 2019). For the wider study: Between September 2013 and September 2016, approximately 90 consecutive patients with about 12 mismatch repair-deficient cancer types, all previously treated and progressing, were enrolled in the trial. Deep sequencing of TCR CDR3 regions was used to track tumor-associated T cell clones in peripheral blood of patients responding to PD-1 blockade.

Libraries came from the immunoSEQ multiplex PCR assay. Turning to the authors' computational methods: A clone was defined as neoantigen-specific if the clone expanded significantly to the relevant peptide but showed no significant expansion to any other peptide tested. This immuneACCESS table, as held by TCRdb, lists in-frame sequences with V and J called but not all clones. Of the missing ones, under half trace to an unresolved V gene in checked studies; the others have no known cause. The D gene and trimming were derived from the DNA, and the V and J assignments and clone size from that table. In this sample the table shows roughly 15,000 clones, roughly 86% of which occur a single time. The ten largest account for around 4.4% of the sample. Findings and caveats that apply to the study as a whole: Clones residing in the tumor, which were often undetectable in blood before treatment, expanded quickly after pembrolizumab and then contracted, generally before radiologic responses. Clonal expansion was elicited by three of seven peptides, and 110 to 150 unique blood TCRs were yielded, roughly seven of which were also found in tumor; all positive peptides were derived from frameshift mutations.

Per the publication, the time point label means: approximately ten-day in vitro stimulation with candidate neoantigen peptide 6. For each enrolled patient, mismatch repair deficiency was established using either polymerase chain reaction or immunohistochemistry. A few patients who responded to pembrolizumab therapy underwent TCR sequencing. Each of 6 or 7 ELISpot-reactive candidate neoantigen peptides was used in an approximately ten-day in vitro stimulation prior to TCR sequencing. A control culture with no peptide was handled in the same way and served as the baseline for calculating clone fold changes. Pembrolizumab PD-1 blockade was prospectively tested in advanced mismatch repair-deficient cancers, regardless of tissue of origin, in the phase II trial.

The source was cells cultured in vitro, collected from a patient treated with pembrolizumab. This clonotype was obtained from an adult with mismatch repair-deficient cancer. The rearrangement joined TRBV7-9 to TRBJ2-2, with 8 junctional bases fitting TRBD1. The bases are TGTGCCAGCAGTTCGCCTCCGGGACAGGCTAAAACCGGGGAGCTGTTTTTT. Its translation reads: CASSSPPGQAKTGELFF. This CDR3, with the reference TRBV7-9 and TRBJ2-2 proteins standing in past its ends, gives the full variable domain DTGVSQNPRHKITKRGQNVTFRCDPISEHNRLYWYRQTLGQGPEFLTYFQNEAQLEKSRLLSDRFSAERPKGSFSTLEIQRTEQGDSAMYLCASSSPPGQAKTGELFFGEGSRLTVL.